Each of the 18 T cell receptor beta chains below was sequenced from the same sample in a study of T cell changes during pregnancy in multiple sclerosis. Libraries were prepared by immunoSEQ multiplex PCR; TCRdb keeps only in-frame clonotypes and omits some of them. The data contain 20,000 to 25,000 clones, 86% of them singletons. The sample consisted of CD4+ T cells from peripheral blood mononuclear cells, taken in the first trimester of pregnancy. The origin of the receptors is a female donor in good health, enrolled as a control in a pregnancy study.

This clone was found once. The chain combines TRBV14 with TRBJ1-1, with 10 bases matching TRBD1. From germline, CDR1 is SGHDN and CDR2 FVKESK. V shed 4 bases and J 0 bases; nucleotides not matched to a gene: 5. CDR3 length equals 16 residues. The CDR3, as DNA: TGTGCCAGCAGCCGGGACAGGGGTTCCATGAACACTGAAGCTTTCTTT. Its translation: CASSRDRGSMNTEAFF. The complete variable domain, with remaining parts taken from reference TRBV14 and TRBJ1-1, reads EAGVTQFPSHSVIEKGQTVTLRCDPISGHDNLYWYRRVMGKEIKFLLHFVKESKQDESGMPNNRFLAERTGGTYSTLKVQPAELEDSGVYFCASSRDRGSMNTEAFFGQGTRLTVV.

The J gene is TRBJ1-2, the V gene TRBV28; no clear D gene. V lost 6 bases and J 3 bases, leaving 11 bases between the germline ends. CDR1 is MDHEN, CDR2 SYDVKM, per germline. The CDR3 is 13 residues long. CDR3 protein: CASRPGRYYGYTF. The DNA of the CDR3 is TGTGCCAGCAGGCCGGGGAGGTACTATGGCTACACCTTC.

V gene TRBV9 combines with J gene TRBJ1-2; D is unclear. The CDR3 spans 15 residues. Germline lookup yields CDR1 SGDLS and CDR2 YYNGEE. With 1 base removed from V and 1 base from J, the gap between germline ends came to 11 bases. The CDR3 DNA reads as TGTGCCAGCAGCGTAACTACGGTTCTTAACTATGGCTACACCTTC. It encodes CASSVTTVLNYGYTF.

V and J are TRBV29-1 and TRBJ2-5; 8 nucleotides line up with TRBD1. This CDR3 contains 13 residues. Trimming removed 4 bases from V and 5 bases from J; junction bases left unmatched: 6. Germline-derived CDR1 and CDR2 are SQVTM and ANQGSEA. As DNA, the CDR3 is TGCAGCGTTGCTGGACAGGGATACGAGACCCAGTACTTC. Amino acid sequence: CSVAGQGYETQYF.

The CDR3 region is CASSWGLGGVDTQYF. CDR3 nucleotide sequence: TGCGCCAGCAGCTGGGGACTAGGAGGGGTCGATACGCAGTATTTT. The chain carries TRBV5-1 and TRBJ2-3; TRBD2 matches 8 bases. The CDR3 extends over 15 amino acids. The ends lost 3 bases at V and 6 bases at J; junction bases unmatched: 9. Per germline, CDR1 SGHRS and CDR2 YFSETQ.

The genes are TRBV4-2 and TRBJ2-3, with a possible D match to TRBD2 (6 bases). CDR3 length equals 14 residues. Between the trimmed V and J ends, which lost 7 bases and 0 bases, there was a span of 11 bases. Germline V gene lookup returns CDR1 LGHNA and CDR2 YNFKEQ. CDR3: CASNPGTSTDTQYF. The CDR3 DNA reads TGTGCCAGCAACCCCGGGACTAGCACAGATACGCAGTATTTT.

V usage is TRBV29-1 and J usage is TRBJ1-3; a possible D gene is TRBD1 (5 bases). The CDR3 consists of 13 residues. V lost 7 bases to trimming and J lost 8 bases, with 18 bases between them. In germline, CDR1 is SQVTM, CDR2 ANQGSEA. The DNA for the CDR3 is TGCAGCGCCCGGATGGGGGGGGTGGACACCATATATTTT. Protein product: CSARMGGVDTIYF.

The chain uses TRBV4-3 and TRBJ2-3; 7 nucleotides match TRBD1. With V trimmed by 0 bases and J by 2 bases, 8 bases remained unmatched. Germline CDR1 is LGHNA and CDR2 is YSLEER. The CDR3 extends over 17 amino acids. CDR3 amino acids: CASSQDGGQPSTDTQYF. CDR3 in DNA: TGCGCCAGCAGCCAAGATGGGGGACAGCCATCCACAGATACGCAGTATTTT.

This sequence joins TRBV7-2 and TRBJ2-5; possible D gene TRBD2, 6 bases. The CDR3 is 12 amino acids. Germline lookup yields CDR1 SGHTA and CDR2 FQGNSA. V was cut by 2 bases and J by 5 bases, with 6 bases left in between. CDR3 in amino acids: CASSLLAETQYF. CDR3 nucleotide sequence: TGTGCCAGCAGCTTACTAGCGGAGACCCAGTACTTC. Based on the CDR3 plus reference TRBV7-2 and TRBJ2-5, the full variable domain is GAGVSQSPSNKVTEKGKDVELRCDPISGHTALYWYRQSLGQGLEFLIYFQGNSAPDKSGLPSDRFSAERTGGSVSTLTIQRTQQEDSAVYLCASSLLAETQYFGPGTRLLVL.

The CDR3 sequence: CASSLGYSARVHLGYTF. In DNA form, the CDR3 reads TGTGCCAGCAGCTTGGGGTATTCGGCCAGGGTCCACCTTGGCTACACCTTC. The J gene is TRBJ1-2, the V gene TRBV5-6; possible D gene TRBD1, 5 bases. The germline V gene encodes CDR1 SGHDT and CDR2 YYEEEE. The V and J ends lost 0 bases and 7 bases respectively, with 22 bases between them. The CDR3 is 17 amino acids.

The chain couples TRBV7-2 to TRBJ1-6, with unresolved D. The CDR3 extends over 15 amino acids. Germline values: CDR1 SGHTA, CDR2 FQGNSA. V was shortened by 5 bases and J by 7 bases, with 15 bases between the two germline ends. The CDR3 DNA reads as TGTGCCAGCAGCGTCAGTCTGGAGCTCAATTCACCCCTCCACTTT. Translation gives CASSVSLELNSPLHF.

V gene TRBV18 combines with J gene TRBJ2-2, with TRBD2 matching 10 bases. The CDR3 consists of 20 residues. The junction had 11 bases not matched to a gene; V was cut back by 1 base and J by 0 bases. Germline CDR1 and CDR2: KGHSH and LQKENI. The CDR3 protein is CASSPRGIAGGPANTGELFF. As DNA, the CDR3 is TGTGCCAGCTCACCACGAGGGATAGCGGGAGGTCCCGCGAACACCGGGGAGCTGTTTTTT.

The genes are TRBV4-3 and TRBJ2-1; TRBD2 agrees at 8 bases. This CDR3 has 16 amino acids. Germline V gene sequence: CDR1 LGHNA, CDR2 YSLEER. V was pared by 3 bases and J by 4 bases, with 8 bases of the junction left unmatched. This CDR3 reads CASSQGSGGRYNEQFF. In DNA, the CDR3 is TGCGCCAGCAGCCAGGGTTCGGGGGGGCGATACAATGAGCAGTTCTTC.

This clone was observed a handful of times. The J gene is TRBJ1-1, the V gene TRBV19, with 7 nucleotides matching TRBD1. The germline gives CDR1 LNHDA, CDR2 SQIVND (reference sequence). V gave up 2 bases and J gave up 5 bases; unmatched junction bases: 20. The CDR3 is made up of 19 amino acids. CDR3 sequence reads: CASSILRRNSDRAKTEAFF. The CDR3 bases are TGTGCCAGTAGTATACTCCGGCGTAATTCCGACAGGGCCAAAACTGAAGCTTTCTTT.

This rearrangement joins TRBV5-4 to TRBJ2-2; D gene ambiguous. CDR3 size: 12 residues. Trimming left V 1 base short and J 4 bases short, with 2 bases between. Per the germline V gene, CDR1 is SGHNT and CDR2 is YYREEE (reference sequence). CDR3 coding DNA: TGTGCCAGCAGCTTGCTCACCGGGGAGCTGTTTTTT. This translates into CASSLLTGELFF.

This chain uses TRBV4-1 with TRBJ2-7; 10 bases match TRBD2. Germline CDR1 is MGHRA and CDR2 is YSYEKL. Unmatched junction bases numbered 11, after V lost 1 base and J lost 2 bases. The CDR3 loop spans 18 amino acids. The CDR3 nucleotides are TGCGCCAGCAGCCAAGGGGGATCTAGCGGGAGTGTCCCCTACGAGCAGTACTTC. Its translation is CASSQGGSSGSVPYEQYF.

This sequence joins TRBV4-3 and TRBJ2-3; D perhaps matches TRBD2 (6 bases). Between the trimmed V and J ends, which lost 1 base and 6 bases, there was a span of 11 bases. The CDR3 runs 14 residues. Germline-derived CDR1 and CDR2 are LGHNA and YSLEER. The CDR3 DNA follows: TGCGCCAGCAGCCAAGGGGACTCAGCGGATACGCAGTATTTT. Its protein product is CASSQGDSADTQYF.

The gene calls are TRBV5-1 and TRBJ1-3, with 8 bases identical to TRBD1. The V gene end was trimmed by 3 bases and the J gene end by 3 bases; junction bases not matched to a gene: 2. There are 14 residues in the CDR3. Per germline, CDR1 SGHRS and CDR2 YFSETQ. In nucleotides, the CDR3 is TGCGCCAGCAGCTCAGGGGGCGGTGGAAACACCATATATTTT. Amino acids: CASSSGGGGNTIYF.